This TCR beta chain emerged from a study of blood T cell repertoires in COVID-19. TCRdb's table, derived via immunoSEQ multiplex PCR, lists solely in-frame clones and lacks some. In the table there are about 160,000 clones, just under 90% of which are singletons. The germline gives CDR1 SEHNR, CDR2 FQNEAQ (reference sequence). The CDR3 is made up of 12 amino acids. V was cut by 7 bases and J by 13 bases, with 16 bases left in between. The source of this sequence is a woman aged 70 to 79 with COVID-19, enrolled during active disease. Sequencing used peripheral blood. The rearrangement uses TRBV7-9 and TRBJ1-4; D may be TRBD1 (5 bases). The CDR3 DNA reads TGTGCCAGCACCCCCCCCGAACAGGCACTGTTTTTT. It translates to CASTPPEQALFF.